This entry features one T cell receptor beta chain sequence. Its antigen is unknown. Per-base qualities were not stored, and no clone one base away is much larger. Using the deep immunoSEQ assay, TCR CDR3 regions were amplified from genomic DNA by multiplex PCR. For each cell subset, the extracted genomic DNA was distributed evenly across all wells of several immunoSEQ 96-well plates, and each plate served as one replicate. Each replicate PCR for sorted subsets received 200 ng genomic DNA, equal to around 32,000 T cell genomes. Purified libraries were measured with a Qubit 3.0 fluorometer, size-checked on a Bioanalyzer 2100, and measured again with the KAPA Library Quantification kit. Every immunoSEQ 96-well plate was sequenced on a dedicated single-read 150-cycle Illumina NextSeq 550 flow cell. Processing in the source paper ran as follows. Because the immunoSEQ output included only junctional sequences and no quality scores, the filtering could not be the same as the filtering used for full-length reads. Sequences were annotated with PyIR, a Python wrapper for IgBLAST v1.9, using IMGT germline references to assign V/J genes and CDR3. Reads with weak V/J assignments (E-value above 1e-6), missing CDR3, stop codons, out-of-frame junctions, or ambiguous translated residues were removed. V3J clonotypes were defined as sequences sharing the same inferred V gene, J gene, and CDR3 amino acid sequence. Percentage overlap between repertoires was computed as shared unique clonotypes divided by the size of the smaller repertoire. RTK rarefaction, the Chao1 estimator, and Recon v2.1 estimates of unobserved clonotypes were used to assess repertoire richness. Generation probabilities for all TCRbeta clonotypes obtained by the gDNA method from a handful of donors were computed using OLGA. The table comes from immuneACCESS by way of TCRdb, which keeps in-frame sequences with V and J called. Part of the clones is missing from these tables; in studies checked, under half for an unresolved V gene and the rest for unknown reasons. That table supplies the V and J calls and clone size; D and trimming were determined from the DNA. Here the sample has some 1,900,000 clones; about 94% occur a single time. The ten largest make up 1% to 1.5% of the sample.

These data originate in a study of shared clonotypes between healthy human individuals (dated by TCRdb to the early 2020s). Context from the whole study: A few men and two women, aged 18 to 49 years, made up the cohort. To increase sequencing depth and limit assay-specific biases, TCR repertoire library preparation and sequencing were carried out by different laboratories using diverse techniques. Each donor's leukapheresis produced roughly between roughly 0.85 and 9.5 billion PBMCs. The study deeply sequenced blood TCR repertoires of five healthy adults to estimate repertoire size and the extent of clonotype sharing between individuals. Per donor, three plates each were used for CD4 naive and CD4 memory, two for CD8 naive, and one for CD8 memory.

CD8 naive samples were obtained by positive selection for CCR7 among CD45RO-negative cells, yielding a CD45RA+CCR7+ population from which TemRA cells were excluded. The donors were healthy, HIV-negative adults with no recently reported acute infections or vaccinations. Every donor was a Caucasian adult residing in Nashville, Tennessee, USA. Blood was obtained by leukapheresis, after which PBMCs were separated by Ficoll-Histopaque density gradient centrifugation and cryopreserved in liquid nitrogen vapor phase. Purity and quantity of every magnetically sorted T cell population were checked by analytical flow cytometry. Genomic DNA was isolated from every sorted fraction and measured by UV absorbance on a Nanodrop 2000c. Relative to germline, V is 0 bases shorter and J is 5 bases shorter, with 8 bases between their ends. Via the germline V gene (reference sequence), CDR1 is PRHDT and CDR2 FYEKMQ. The CDR3 runs 14 amino acids, cysteine and phenylalanine included. Only the CDR3 region is kept as DNA, spanning 42 bases read in frame from base 1.

Here is what the overall study found, with its caveats: The genetic and exposure-history diversity represented was limited by the small number of donors. Estimated clonotype richness was generally larger for naive than for memory subsets. Only blood was sampled, and tissue TCR repertoires likely differ from those in blood. Incomplete sequencing was indicated by rarefaction of sorted-subset datasets, despite the large sequencing depth. Compared with non-shared clonotypes, clonotypes shared by all four sorted-subset donors had higher generation probabilities. Approximately 5% of naive CD4, 3.5% of naive CD8, approximately 2.2% of memory CD4, and more than 0.35% of memory CD8 clonotypes were shared across four donors. Pairwise subsampling led to the expectation that sequencing depth would affect the degree of clonotype sharing among donors.

Sequencing input: naive CD8+ T cells sorted from blood. The sample's cell subset or site label, decoded: CD45RA+CCR7+. This sequence uses TRBV13 and TRBJ2-1; perhaps TRBD2 is the D gene, with 5 bases matching. This TCR was sampled from a young man in good health. The CDR3 protein: CASSLGLGHNEQFF. The DNA reads TGTGCCAGCAGCTTAGGACTAGGCCACAATGAGCAGTTCTTC. The full variable domain, with segments outside the CDR3 supplied by the reference TRBV13 and TRBJ2-1 proteins, appears as AAGVIQSPRHLIKEKRETATLKCYPIPRHDTVYWYQQGPGQDPQFLISFYEKMQSDKGSIPDRFSAQQFSDYHSELNMSSLELGDSALYFCASSLGLGHNEQFFGPGTRLTVL.